The 2 T cell receptor beta chains below come from one sample, sequenced in a study of blood T cells in healthy people across ages. Then a second PCR, running roughly 7 to 11 cycles, was carried out with a sample-barcoded 5' primer and a J-beta primer mix. TCRdb re-called the 5' RACE reads through MiXCR, storing one row per CDR3 protein. The sample includes hundreds of thousands of distinct CDR3 sequences, around 52% of them seen just once. The specimen sequenced was blood. These receptors were obtained from a woman of 80 years or more in good health.

This clonotype has only a few counts. The chain uses TRBV5-1 and TRBJ2-2, with D possibly being TRBD1 (5 bases). The CDR3 spans 16 residues. The ends were cut back, 2 bases at V and 0 bases at J, with 11 bases in the middle. The germline V gene encodes CDR1 SGHRS and CDR2 YFSETQ. CDR3 sequence (DNA): TGCGCCAGCAGCTTTTCGTGGACAACGAACACCGGGGAGCTGTTTTTT. This translates into CASSFSWTTNTGELFF. Filled out from reference TRBV5-1 and TRBJ2-2, the complete variable domain reads KAGVTQTPRYLIKTRGQQVTLSCSPISGHRSVSWYQQTPGQGLQFLFEYFSETQRNKGNFPGRFSGRQFSNSRSEMNVSTLELGDSALYLCASSFSWTTNTGELFFGEGSRLTVL.

V usage is TRBV29-1 and J usage is TRBJ2-5; D gene unclear. Trimming stripped 1 base from V and 1 base from J, with 7 bases between. Germline values: CDR1 SQVTM, CDR2 ANQGSEA. This CDR3 has 13 residues. CDR3 sequence: CSVEVPSQETQYF. DNA of the CDR3: TGCAGCGTTGAAGTCCCAAGCCAAGAGACCCAGTACTTC.